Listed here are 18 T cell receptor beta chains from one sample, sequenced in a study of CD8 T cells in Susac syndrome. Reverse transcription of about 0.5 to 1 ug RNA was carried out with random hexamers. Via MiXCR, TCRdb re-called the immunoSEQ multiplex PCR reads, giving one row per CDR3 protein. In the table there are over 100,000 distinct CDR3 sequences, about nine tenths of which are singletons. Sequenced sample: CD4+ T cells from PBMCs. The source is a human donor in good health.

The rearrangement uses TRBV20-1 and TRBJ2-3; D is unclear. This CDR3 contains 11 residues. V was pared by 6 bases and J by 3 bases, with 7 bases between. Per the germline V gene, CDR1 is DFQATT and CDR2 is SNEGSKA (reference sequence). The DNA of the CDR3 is TGCAGTGCGGCTGCAACAGATACGCAGTATTTT. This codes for CSAAATDTQYF.

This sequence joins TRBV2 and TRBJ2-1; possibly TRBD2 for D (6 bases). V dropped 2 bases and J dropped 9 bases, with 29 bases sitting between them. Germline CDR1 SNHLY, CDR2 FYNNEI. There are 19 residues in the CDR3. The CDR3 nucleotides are TGTGCCAGCAGTGAAATACCACCGGCGCGGGGCCAGATGCCCCTTGAGCAGTTCTTC. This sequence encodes CASSEIPPARGQMPLEQFF.

The CDR3 DNA reads TGTGCCAGCAGCTCCCCTGAGTCCGACTTGTACCAAGAGACCCAGTACTTC. Its protein product is CASSSPESDLYQETQYF. V gene TRBV7-2 combines with J gene TRBJ2-5; no clear D gene. The length of the CDR3 is 17 residues. Trimming pared 4 bases from V and 0 bases from J, leaving 18 bases between. CDR1 is SGHTA, CDR2 FQGNSA, per germline.

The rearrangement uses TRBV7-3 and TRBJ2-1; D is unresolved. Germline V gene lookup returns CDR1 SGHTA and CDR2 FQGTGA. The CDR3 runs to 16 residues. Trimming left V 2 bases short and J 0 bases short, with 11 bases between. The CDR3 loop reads CASSLSATSSYNEQFF. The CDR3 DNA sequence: TGTGCCAGCAGCTTATCGGCAACCAGCTCCTACAATGAGCAGTTCTTC.

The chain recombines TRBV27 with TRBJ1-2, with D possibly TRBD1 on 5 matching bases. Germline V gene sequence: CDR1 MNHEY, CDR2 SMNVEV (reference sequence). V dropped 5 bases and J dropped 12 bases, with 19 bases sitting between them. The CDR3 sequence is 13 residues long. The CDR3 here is CASSRGTQVSHTF. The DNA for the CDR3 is TGTGCCAGCAGTCGCGGGACCCAAGTCAGCCACACCTTC.

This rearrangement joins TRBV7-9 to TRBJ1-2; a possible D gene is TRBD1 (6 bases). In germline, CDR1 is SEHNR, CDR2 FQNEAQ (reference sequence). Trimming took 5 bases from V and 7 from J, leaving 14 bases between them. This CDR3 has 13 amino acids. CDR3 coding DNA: TGTGCCAGCAGCCGGGGGCAGGGTACTGGCTACACCTTC. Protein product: CASSRGQGTGYTF.

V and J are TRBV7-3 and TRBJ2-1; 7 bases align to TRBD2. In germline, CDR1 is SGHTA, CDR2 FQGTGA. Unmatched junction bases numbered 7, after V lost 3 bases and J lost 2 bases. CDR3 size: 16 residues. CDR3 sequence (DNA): TGTGCCAGCAGCTTGCTGCTGGCGGGAGCCTACAATGAGCAGTTCTTC. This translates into CASSLLLAGAYNEQFF.

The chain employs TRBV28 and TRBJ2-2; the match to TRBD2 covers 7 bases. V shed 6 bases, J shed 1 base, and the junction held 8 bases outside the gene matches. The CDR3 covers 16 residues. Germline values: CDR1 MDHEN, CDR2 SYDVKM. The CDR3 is CASSRVGGRNTGELFF. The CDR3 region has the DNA TGTGCCAGCAGCCGCGTGGGAGGGAGGAACACCGGGGAGCTGTTTTTT.

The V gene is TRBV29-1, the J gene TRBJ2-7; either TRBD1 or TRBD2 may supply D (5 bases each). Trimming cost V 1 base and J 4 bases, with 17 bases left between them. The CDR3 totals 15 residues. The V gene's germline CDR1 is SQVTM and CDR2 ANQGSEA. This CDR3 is CSVEAMKGRQYEQYF. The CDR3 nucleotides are TGCAGCGTTGAAGCGATGAAGGGACGTCAGTACGAGCAGTACTTC.

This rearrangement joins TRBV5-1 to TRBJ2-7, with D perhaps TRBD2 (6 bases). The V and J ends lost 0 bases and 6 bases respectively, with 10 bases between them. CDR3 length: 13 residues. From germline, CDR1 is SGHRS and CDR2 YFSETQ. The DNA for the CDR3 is TGCGCCAGCAGCTTGGGGCTAGCGACCGAGCAGTACTTC. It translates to CASSLGLATEQYF.

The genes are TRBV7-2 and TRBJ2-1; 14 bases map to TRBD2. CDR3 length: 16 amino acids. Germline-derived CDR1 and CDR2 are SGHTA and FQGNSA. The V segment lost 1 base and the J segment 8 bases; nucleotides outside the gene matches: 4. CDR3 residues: CASSLGTSGRRDEQFF. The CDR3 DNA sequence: TGTGCCAGCAGCTTAGGGACTAGCGGGAGGAGGGATGAGCAGTTCTTC.

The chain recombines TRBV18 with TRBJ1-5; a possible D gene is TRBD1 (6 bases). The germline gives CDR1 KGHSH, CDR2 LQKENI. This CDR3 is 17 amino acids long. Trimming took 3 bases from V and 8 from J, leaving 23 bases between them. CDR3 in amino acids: CASSPSSGTRSGKPQHF. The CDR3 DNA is TGTGCCAGCTCACCTTCCTCCGGGACAAGAAGCGGAAAGCCCCAGCATTTT.

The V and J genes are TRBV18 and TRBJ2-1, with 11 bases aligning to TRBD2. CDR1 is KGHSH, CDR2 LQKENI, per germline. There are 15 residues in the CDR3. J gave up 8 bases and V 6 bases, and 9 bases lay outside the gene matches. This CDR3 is CASSLLAGALDEQFF. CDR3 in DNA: TGTGCCAGCTCTCTACTAGCGGGAGCATTAGATGAGCAGTTCTTC.

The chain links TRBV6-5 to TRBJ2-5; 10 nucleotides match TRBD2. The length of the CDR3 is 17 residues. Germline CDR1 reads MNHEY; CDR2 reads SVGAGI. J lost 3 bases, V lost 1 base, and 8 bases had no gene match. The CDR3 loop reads CASSYWASGGAEETQYF. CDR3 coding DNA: TGTGCCAGCAGTTACTGGGCTAGCGGGGGAGCTGAAGAGACCCAGTACTTC.

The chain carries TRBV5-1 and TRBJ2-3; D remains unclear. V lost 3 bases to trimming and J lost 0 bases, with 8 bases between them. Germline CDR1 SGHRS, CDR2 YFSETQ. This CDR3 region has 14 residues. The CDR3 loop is CASSSPRSTDTQYF. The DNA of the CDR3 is TGCGCCAGCAGCTCTCCCCGTAGCACAGATACGCAGTATTTT.

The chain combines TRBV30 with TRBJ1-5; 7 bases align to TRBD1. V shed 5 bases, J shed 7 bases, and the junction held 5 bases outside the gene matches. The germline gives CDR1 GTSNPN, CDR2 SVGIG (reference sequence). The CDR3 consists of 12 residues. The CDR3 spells CAWAQGNQPQHF. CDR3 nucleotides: TGTGCCTGGGCACAGGGGAACCAGCCCCAGCATTTT.

In DNA form, the CDR3 reads TGTGCCAGCAGCCAAAGGGGGGCGACGGCTTTCTTT. Protein product: CASSQRGATAFF. The chain employs TRBV3-1 and TRBJ1-1; D is perhaps TRBD1 (6 bases). CDR3 length: 12 amino acids. The V gene lost 2 bases and the J gene lost 11 bases, with 12 bases spanning the gap. Germline-derived CDR1 and CDR2 are LGHDT and YNNKEL (reference sequence).

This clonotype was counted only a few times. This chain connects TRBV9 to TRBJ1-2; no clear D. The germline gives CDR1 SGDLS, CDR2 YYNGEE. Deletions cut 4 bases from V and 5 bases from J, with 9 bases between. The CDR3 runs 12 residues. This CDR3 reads CASSPAVYGYTF. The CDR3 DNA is TGTGCCAGCAGCCCCGCCGTTTATGGCTACACCTTC.